This is a list of T cell receptor beta chains from one sample in a study of blood T cell repertoires in COVID-19. Only in-frame clones appear in the TCRdb table, and some are missing; sequencing was by immunoSEQ multiplex PCR. This table holds about 320,000 clones, around four fifths found once. Sequenced input: peripheral blood. The receptors derive from a woman aged 45-65 years with acute or convalescent COVID-19. Each CDR3 is given with its conserved first and last residue. Fields, in order: D gene, J gene, V gene, clone size, CDR3 protein, CDR3 DNA. D genes are given only for firm matches. The size field is filled for only some rows; it gives once, few, many or a size class.

D gene: TRBD2
J gene: TRBJ2-7
V gene: TRBV12-3/TRBV12-4
clone size: .
CDR3 protein: CASSGLGYEQYF
CDR3 DNA: TGTGCCAGCAGTGGACTAGGCTACGAGCAGTACTTC

D gene: .
J gene: TRBJ2-5
V gene: TRBV10-2
clone size: .
CDR3 protein: CASSESTEQETQYF
CDR3 DNA: TGCGCCAGCAGTGAGTCAACAGAACAAGAGACCCAGTACTTC

D gene: .
J gene: TRBJ1-2
V gene: TRBV7-2
clone size: once
CDR3 protein: CASSSRADKGYTF
CDR3 DNA: TGTGCCAGCAGCTCCAGGGCGGATAAAGGCTACACCTTC

D gene: TRBD1
J gene: TRBJ1-1
V gene: TRBV2
clone size: .
CDR3 protein: CASVQGANTEAFF
CDR3 DNA: TGTGCCAGCGTCCAGGGGGCCAACACTGAAGCTTTCTTT

D gene: .
J gene: TRBJ2-1
V gene: TRBV7-7
clone size: .
CDR3 protein: CASSLLDSSYNEQFF
CDR3 DNA: TGTGCCAGCAGCTTACTAGACAGCTCCTACAATGAGCAGTTCTTC

D gene: .
J gene: TRBJ1-4
V gene: TRBV10-3
clone size: .
CDR3 protein: CAISDQGWSNEKLFF
CDR3 DNA: TGTGCCATCAGTGATCAGGGATGGAGTAATGAAAAACTGTTTTTT

D gene: .
J gene: TRBJ2-3
V gene: TRBV3-1/TRBV3-2
clone size: once
CDR3 protein: CASSQAGVSTDTQYF
CDR3 DNA: TGTGCCAGCAGCCAAGCCGGGGTGTCCACAGATACGCAGTATTTT

D gene: TRBD2
J gene: TRBJ2-1
V gene: TRBV5-4
clone size: .
CDR3 protein: CASSLAGTRNEQFF
CDR3 DNA: TGTGCCAGCAGCTTGGCCGGGACTAGAAATGAGCAGTTCTTC

D gene: TRBD1
J gene: TRBJ1-1
V gene: TRBV24-1
clone size: .
CDR3 protein: CATRADRGSTEAFF
CDR3 DNA: TGTGCCACCAGGGCCGACAGGGGGTCCACTGAAGCTTTCTTT

D gene: .
J gene: TRBJ1-2
V gene: TRBV6-6
clone size: .
CDR3 protein: CASSYSQGNYGYTF
CDR3 DNA: TGTGCCAGCAGTTACTCGCAGGGGAACTATGGCTACACCTTC

D gene: TRBD1
J gene: TRBJ2-1
V gene: TRBV29-1
clone size: .
CDR3 protein: CSEGADSYNEQFF
CDR3 DNA: TGCAGCGAGGGGGCGGACTCCTACAATGAGCAGTTCTTC

D gene: .
J gene: TRBJ1-1
V gene: TRBV20-1
clone size: .
CDR3 protein: CSAVWQTEAFF
CDR3 DNA: TGCAGTGCAGTGTGGCAGACTGAAGCTTTCTTT

D gene: TRBD2
J gene: TRBJ2-3
V gene: TRBV19
clone size: few
CDR3 protein: CASSIRTSAADTQYF
CDR3 DNA: TGTGCCAGTAGTATTAGGACTAGCGCGGCAGATACGCAGTATTTT

D gene: .
J gene: TRBJ2-3
V gene: TRBV6-5
clone size: .
CDR3 protein: CATGQGLNTDTQYF
CDR3 DNA: TGTGCCACCGGACAGGGACTAAACACAGATACGCAGTATTTT

D gene: TRBD2
J gene: TRBJ2-5
V gene: TRBV18
clone size: .
CDR3 protein: CASSPLLTGGPGTQYF
CDR3 DNA: TGTGCCAGCTCACCACTTTTGACGGGGGGGCCAGGAACCCAGTACTTC

D gene: TRBD1
J gene: TRBJ1-4
V gene: TRBV5-8
clone size: .
CDR3 protein: CASSAGTEVVNEKLFF
CDR3 DNA: TGTGCCAGCAGCGCCGGGACAGAGGTTGTTAATGAAAAACTGTTTTTT

D gene: TRBD1
J gene: TRBJ1-4
V gene: TRBV6-6
clone size: .
CDR3 protein: CASSSPLVTGGGTNEKLFF
CDR3 DNA: TGTGCCAGCAGCTCACCACTTGTGACAGGGGGAGGAACTAATGAAAAACTGTTTTTT

D gene: .
J gene: TRBJ2-7
V gene: TRBV27
clone size: few
CDR3 protein: CASSLPGRPFYEQYF
CDR3 DNA: TGTGCCAGCAGTTTACCCGGGAGACCGTTCTACGAGCAGTACTTC

D gene: .
J gene: TRBJ2-1
V gene: TRBV2
clone size: .
CDR3 protein: CASSPNRLVEEQFF
CDR3 DNA: TGTGCCAGCAGTCCCAACCGACTAGTGGAAGAGCAGTTCTTC

D gene: TRBD1
J gene: TRBJ2-1
V gene: TRBV24-1
clone size: .
CDR3 protein: CATSTIGGTGSGNEQFF
CDR3 DNA: TGTGCCACCAGCACTATCGGGGGGACAGGGTCTGGCAATGAGCAGTTCTTC

D gene: .
J gene: TRBJ2-7
V gene: TRBV9
clone size: .
CDR3 protein: CASSVVAGSYEQYF
CDR3 DNA: TGTGCCAGCAGCGTAGTAGCAGGGTCCTACGAGCAGTACTTC

D gene: TRBD1
J gene: TRBJ2-3
V gene: TRBV5-1
clone size: once
CDR3 protein: CASSLGAGGFDTQYF
CDR3 DNA: TGCGCCAGCAGCTTGGGGGCAGGGGGATTTGATACGCAGTATTTT

D gene: .
J gene: TRBJ2-1
V gene: TRBV5-8
clone size: .
CDR3 protein: CASRSDSSYNEQFF
CDR3 DNA: TGTGCCAGCAGGTCTGACAGCTCCTACAATGAGCAGTTCTTC

D gene: TRBD1
J gene: TRBJ1-5
V gene: TRBV5-6
clone size: .
CDR3 protein: CASSSGTGVYNQPQHF
CDR3 DNA: TGTGCCAGCAGCTCTGGGACAGGGGTTTACAATCAGCCCCAGCATTTT

D gene: .
J gene: TRBJ1-5
V gene: TRBV5-4
clone size: .
CDR3 protein: CASSQGSNQPQHF
CDR3 DNA: TGTGCCAGCAGTCAGGGGAGCAACCAGCCCCAGCATTTT

D gene: TRBD2
J gene: TRBJ2-2
V gene: TRBV6-2/TRBV6-3
clone size: .
CDR3 protein: CASSGLAGRTGELFF
CDR3 DNA: TGTGCCAGCAGCGGACTAGCGGGAAGGACCGGGGAGCTGTTTTTT

D gene: TRBD2
J gene: TRBJ2-1
V gene: TRBV9
clone size: .
CDR3 protein: CASSVGLAGVEQFF
CDR3 DNA: TGTGCCAGCAGCGTAGGGCTAGCGGGTGTTGAGCAGTTCTTC

D gene: TRBD1
J gene: TRBJ1-3
V gene: TRBV4-2
clone size: .
CDR3 protein: CASSQDGRQGVYTIYF
CDR3 DNA: TGTGCCAGCAGCCAAGATGGCCGACAGGGGGTCTACACCATATATTTT

D gene: TRBD1
J gene: TRBJ2-5
V gene: TRBV18
clone size: .
CDR3 protein: CASGRGQGETQYF
CDR3 DNA: TGTGCCAGCGGCAGGGGGCAGGGAGAGACCCAGTACTTC

D gene: .
J gene: TRBJ2-4
V gene: TRBV27
clone size: .
CDR3 protein: CASSSEGLSKNIQYF
CDR3 DNA: TGTGCCAGCAGCTCCGAAGGACTATCCAAAAACATTCAGTACTTC

D gene: TRBD1
J gene: TRBJ2-1
V gene: TRBV6-5
clone size: .
CDR3 protein: CASSYVGQGRSEQFF
CDR3 DNA: TGTGCCAGCAGTTATGTGGGACAGGGACGATCGGAGCAGTTCTTC

D gene: .
J gene: TRBJ2-2
V gene: TRBV5-4
clone size: .
CDR3 protein: CASSLSPPSELFF
CDR3 DNA: TGTGCCAGCAGCTTGTCGCCTCCGAGCGAGCTGTTTTTT

D gene: .
J gene: TRBJ2-3
V gene: TRBV18
clone size: .
CDR3 protein: CASSPDGASTQYF
CDR3 DNA: TGTGCCAGCTCGCCCGACGGAGCAAGTACGCAGTATTTT

D gene: .
J gene: TRBJ1-5
V gene: TRBV7-9
clone size: once
CDR3 protein: CASSPKGGNQPQHF
CDR3 DNA: TGTGCCAGCAGCCCTAAAGGGGGCAATCAGCCCCAGCATTTT

D gene: TRBD1
J gene: TRBJ1-5
V gene: TRBV12-3/TRBV12-4
clone size: .
CDR3 protein: CASRRTGGQPQHF
CDR3 DNA: TGTGCCAGCAGACGGACAGGGGGTCAGCCCCAGCATTTT

D gene: .
J gene: TRBJ2-3
V gene: TRBV6-5
clone size: .
CDR3 protein: CASSIRQATDTQYF
CDR3 DNA: TGTGCCAGCAGTATTCGACAGGCGACAGATACGCAGTATTTT

D gene: TRBD1
J gene: TRBJ2-2
V gene: TRBV27
clone size: .
CDR3 protein: CASSLQGTGELFF
CDR3 DNA: TGTGCCAGCAGCTTACAGGGGACCGGGGAGCTGTTTTTT

D gene: TRBD1
J gene: TRBJ1-1
V gene: TRBV5-1
clone size: .
CDR3 protein: CASSLNSGQGTEAFF
CDR3 DNA: TGCGCCAGCAGCTTAAACTCGGGACAGGGCACTGAAGCTTTCTTT

D gene: TRBD2
J gene: TRBJ2-3
V gene: TRBV3-1/TRBV3-2
clone size: .
CDR3 protein: CASSQALAGVTDTQYF
CDR3 DNA: TGTGCCAGCAGCCAAGCCCTAGCGGGGGTCACAGATACGCAGTATTTT